This T cell receptor beta chain was identified in a study of cytomegalovirus exposure and HLA in healthy donors (dated by TCRdb to about 2017). General notes on the study: According to an earlier analysis of 587 of the donors, about 179 million T cells yielded 90 million to 130 million unique TCR beta sequences and about 300 Gb of sequence data. Alongside the repertoire data, information on donor age, sex, ethnicity and CMV serostatus was compiled. Every repertoire in the discovery cohort had been generated on one and the same sequencing platform. Rather than using new phenotypic data, the later analysis identified candidate immune exposures from TCR beta sequences and from how often those sequences occurred across donors. An earlier analysis of approximately 630 of the donors applied high-throughput TCR beta sequencing to assess whether each TCR beta V gene segment acted as functional or pseudogenic. Both class I and class II loci were covered by HLA typing, at four-digit resolution. To predict cytomegalovirus infection status, the study combined high-throughput TCR immunosequencing, statistical association of individual TCRs with disease status, and machine learning. Several DR-DQ haplotypes were treated as single units for association and clustering because of strong linkage in the cohort. An early release covering roughly 640 HLA-typed donors comprised about 310 gigabases of sequencing data and approximately 80 million unique TCR sequences. A later genetic analysis took genome-wide SNP genotypes for about 55% of the 666 donors and used that subset as a discovery cohort. On average, roughly 200,000 unique TCR beta nucleotide sequences were sequenced per donor among several hundred genotyped donors of the cohort, with roughly 18% of those sequences being non-productive. In a later analysis, previously published TCR beta repertoires from 600 to 850 donors were re-analyzed and high-resolution HLA genotyping was added so that TCR occurrence patterns could be studied. A separate validation cohort of some 130 different subjects was used in addition to the approximately 610-subject first cohort. The number of typed donors differed by locus: about 629-640 for A, B, C, DRB1 and DQB1; about 520 for DQA1; 600 to 610 for DPA1; and about 450 for DPB1. The study aimed to test whether cataloging public T cell receptors could reveal signatures of past pathogen exposure. Using immunosequencing, the study profiled T cell repertoires from around 680 subjects and related those repertoires to cytomegalovirus serostatus. Of the 300 to 500 genotyped donors, less than 85% were placed in the genetic ancestry cluster associated with self-reported Caucasian donors. What the authors observed across the whole study: While some public TCRs were present in many individuals, most TCR sequences turned up only very rarely across donors. The authors suggested that the approach could potentially be generalized to other disease states and immunological phenotypes. The classifier was reported to diagnose cytomegalovirus status with high specificity and sensitivity in both the original cohort and the validation cohort. Some IMGT-functional V segments, including TRBV6-2 and TRBV6-3, could not be distinguished by the 87-base-pair reads and were therefore excluded. In a later analysis, several top co-occurrence clusters were reported to appear linked to parvovirus B19, influenza, CMV and Epstein-Barr virus. In a later genetic analysis, fewer N-insertions in productive TCRs were reported among donors in an Asian-associated ancestry cluster than the approximately 670-donor mean. In vitro tests confirmed that a few of the cytomegalovirus-associated TCR beta chains recognize cytomegalovirus antigens. Specific HLA alleles were associated with about 17,000 TCR beta sequences at a false discovery rate of 0.05 in a later analysis. Assigning TCR associations to individual alleles was difficult when HLA alleles, especially DR and DQ, strongly co-occurred. In a later analysis, HLA-associated TCR beta chains were found to be more clonally expanded and to have lower generation probabilities than equally common non-associated chains. This cohort had only TCR beta chains sequenced, and the lack of alpha or paired-chain data limited which features could be detected. Correlated functional status among segregating V segments might be attributable to linkage disequilibrium, but an unknown experimental factor could not be ruled out. Broadly in line with IMGT annotations, most TCR beta V segments showed up in productive rearrangements about 87% or about 30% of the time in an earlier analysis of 450 to 600 of the donors. The study gave a list of 150 to 200 TCR beta chains associated with cytomegalovirus. A later genetic analysis associated a missense DCLRE1C variant with V-gene and J-gene trimming of TCR beta chains, and an independent cohort replicated the association. In a later analysis, the rate of TCR association differed among HLA loci, with DRB1 alleles having the most associated TCRs and HLA-C alleles having the fewest. Because HLA typing was unavailable for some donors at each locus, only the typed subset was used in association tests. Approximately 16 rarely observed V segments, including chromosome 9 orphons, were excluded from the earlier analysis of several hundred of the donors because counts were too low. A cluster of highly shared sequence variants was judged likely to represent a technical artifact of the sequencing pipeline. Presence/absence analyses assumed roughly uniform sequencing depth across donors, an assumption that may not hold. The only immune exposure information available for the cohort was CMV serostatus. In a later analysis, most CMV-associated TCR beta chains were found to appear HLA-restricted, with HLA associations seemingly driven largely by CMV exposure. A further reported finding was that TCR beta sequences accurately predicted the HLA-A and HLA-B alleles for most subjects in the first cohort.

As encoded in the germline V gene, CDR1 is SGHRS while CDR2 is YFSETQ. From the cysteine up to the phenylalanine, the CDR3 has a length of 15 residues. Kept here is only the CDR3 DNA, which spans 45 bases and is read in frame from base 1. V lost 1 base and J lost 0 bases; the stretch between them is 11 bases long. Comments on this clone: The target of this receptor is not known.

In total, roughly 670 healthy bone marrow donors made up the cohort. At the time of sampling, all cohort members were nominally healthy, though unrecorded immune exposures were likely present. The donor was CMV seropositive and was included in the group of some 290 seropositive cohort members. A peripheral blood sample was collected from each donor, and TCR beta sequencing was performed on peripheral blood mononuclear cells. Genomic DNA extraction from the blood cell samples was performed with the Qiagen DNeasy Blood Extraction Kit. The library relied on the immunoSEQ multiplex PCR assay. For the multiplex PCR, a mixture combining 60 forward primers for TCR Vbeta segments and 13 reverse primers for TCR Jbeta segments was used. Amplification of the CDR3 region of rearranged TCR beta genes was performed with a multiplex PCR assay on genomic DNA. On the Illumina HiSeq System, the amplified TCR beta libraries were sequenced as 87-base-pair reads. As for the authors' bioinformatics: A later analysis counted approximately 76 million unique TCR beta chains across the 700 or so repertoires, and roughly 10 million of these chains were shared by at least two donors. A nearest-neighbor algorithm error-corrected the raw reads and collapsed the reads into unique sequences, merging closely related sequences to remove PCR and sequencing errors. To assign V, D and J gene segments, CDR3 sequences were aligned to IMGT reference sequences. Each retained sequence needed at least a six-nucleotide match to both a V gene segment and a J gene segment. A rearrangement was called productive if the CDR3 had no stop codons and remained in frame with V and J, and every other rearrangement was called non-productive. CDR3 was defined by IMGT convention, running from the second conserved V-encoded cysteine to the conserved J-encoded phenylalanine. The earlier analysis of a few hundred of the donors excluded sequences that lacked an unambiguous match to a single V gene segment. An earlier analysis of several hundred of the donors called V segments functional above 56.7% productive rearrangements and segregating when the between-donor standard deviation exceeded 5%. A statistical classification framework was built for diagnosing cytomegalovirus status from the catalog of TCR beta chain sequences. A later analysis assigned V and J genes by comparing TCR nucleotide sequences with IMGT/GENE-DB human TR gene sequences. The TCRdist pipeline was used in a later analysis to assign CDR3 sequences and most-parsimonious VDJ recombination scenarios. In a later analysis, every TCR beta chain was defined by the combination of its CDR3 amino acid sequence and its V-gene family, and reads without a unique V-gene family were dropped. To address suspected cross-contamination and a sequencing artifact, a later analysis removed a few hundred highly shared, low-generation-probability nucleotide sequences. In a later analysis, a clonal expansion index was calculated for each public chain from normalized within-repertoire ranks of inferred template counts. A later analysis computed generation probabilities with a VDJ recombination model fitted to out-of-frame rearrangements, and checked the results against IGoR. In a later analysis, hypergeometric tests were used to score TCR-TCR, TCR-HLA and TCR-CMV co-occurrence, with a repertoire-size bias correction applied to TCR pairs. To estimate false discovery rates, a later analysis permuted the HLA or CMV assignments 20 times. In a later analysis, co-occurring TCRs were grouped using DBSCAN, with TCRdist sequence similarity added in when clustering inside HLA-allele-positive subsets. Co-occurrence clustering excluded repertoires with fewer than 30,000 or more than 120,000 public chains, plus five with anomalous nucleotide sharing. Entries here come from immuneACCESS through TCRdb and include only in-frame sequences with V and J called. Some clones fail to appear in such tables; in the studies checked, an unresolved V gene covers under half of the shortfall, and the cause of the remainder is unknown. V and J calls and clone size are copied from that table; D and trimming were computed from the DNA. The data table for this sample lists 220,000 or so clones. About 1% of the sample is in the top ten clones.

Sequenced input: PBMCs. This receptor was taken from a girl aged 2-9 years in good health and CMV-seropositive. Rearrangement joined TRBV5-1 to TRBJ2-7, with a tentative D gene TRBD1 over 5 matching bases. The encoded CDR3 is CASSLSQAASYEQYF. The base sequence is TGCGCCAGCAGCTTGTCACAGGCCGCCTCCTACGAGCAGTACTTC.